Below, 20 T cell receptor beta chains from the same sample are listed, as sequenced in a study of cytomegalovirus exposure and HLA in healthy donors. The PCR was carried out with 60 Vbeta primers and 13 Jbeta primers. Assay used: immunoSEQ multiplex PCR; TCRdb lists only in-frame clones, some missing. The sample yields about 180,000 clones, around 80% seen once. The sample consisted of PBMCs. The receptor source for this set is a man younger than 35 in good health and CMV-seronegative.

The chain combines TRBV9 with TRBJ1-2; D ambiguous. The CDR3 contains 14 residues. Trimming removed 3 bases at V and 5 bases at J, with 14 bases between. Germline CDR1 reads SGDLS; CDR2 reads YYNGEE. This CDR3 is CASSGGGGVYGYTF. Here the CDR3 DNA reads TGTGCCAGCAGCGGGGGAGGTGGGGTTTATGGCTACACCTTC.

The chain employs TRBV16 and TRBJ1-1; no clear D gene. Germline V gene lookup returns CDR1 KGHSY and CDR2 FQNENV. This CDR3 spans 15 amino acids. The V and J ends lost 3 bases and 4 bases respectively, with 15 bases between them. CDR3 region: CASSHPGRGGTEAFF. CDR3 sequence (DNA): TGTGCCAGCAGCCACCCCGGGCGGGGAGGCACTGAAGCTTTCTTT. The whole variable domain, remainder taken from reference TRBV16 and TRBJ1-1, is GEEVAQTPKHLVRGEGQKAKLYCAPIKGHSYVFWYQQVLKNEFKFLISFQNENVFDETGMPKERFSAKCLPNSPCSLEIQATKLEDSAVYFCASSHPGRGGTEAFFGQGTRLTVV.

The V call is TRBV9, the J call TRBJ2-3, with a possible D match to TRBD1 (6 bases). V dropped 3 bases and J dropped 3 bases, with 14 bases sitting between them. This CDR3 comprises 15 residues. Germline CDR1 reads SGDLS; CDR2 reads YYNGEE. DNA for the CDR3: TGTGCCAGCAGCGATACAGGGATCAGGACAGATACGCAGTATTTT. This encodes CASSDTGIRTDTQYF.

The rearrangement uses TRBV4-1 and TRBJ1-1, with 7 bases matching TRBD1. Germline CDR1 and CDR2: MGHRA and YSYEKL. Trimming removed 3 bases from V and 5 bases from J; junction bases left unmatched: 9. The CDR3 sequence is 15 residues long. CDR3 sequence: CASSQVQGRRTEAFF. The CDR3 DNA reads as TGCGCCAGCAGCCAGGTACAGGGGAGGCGGACTGAAGCTTTCTTT.

The J gene is TRBJ2-6, the V gene TRBV7-2; D is unresolved. The CDR3 loop spans 15 amino acids. V lost 1 base, J lost 9 bases, and 13 bases lay in between. CDR1 and CDR2 (germline): SGHTA, FQGNSA. The CDR3 nucleotides read TGTGCCAGCAGCTTAGGCGGCACAACAAACAACGTCCTGACTTTC. This codes for CASSLGGTTNNVLTF. Filled out from reference TRBV7-2 and TRBJ2-6, the complete variable domain reads GAGVSQSPSNKVTEKGKDVELRCDPISGHTALYWYRQSLGQGLEFLIYFQGNSAPDKSGLPSDRFSAERTGGSVSTLTIQRTQQEDSAVYLCASSLGGTTNNVLTFGAGSRLTVL.

This clone has a single count. The chain carries TRBV7-9 and TRBJ2-1, with 10 bases identical to TRBD1. This CDR3 has 15 amino acids. With 4 bases clipped from V and 8 bases from J, the junction kept 8 bases outside the gene matches. Germline lookup yields CDR1 SEHNR and CDR2 FQNEAQ (reference sequence). CDR3 DNA: TGTGCCAGCAGCTCCGGGACAGGGGAGATAGATGAGCAGTTCTTC. Amino acids: CASSSGTGEIDEQFF.

The CDR3 DNA sequence: TGTGCCAGCAGCTTAGATAGTAGCTATGGCTACACCTTC. This sequence encodes CASSLDSSYGYTF. The chain links TRBV7-9 to TRBJ1-2; D is uncertain. The CDR3 consists of 13 residues. V was shortened by 1 base and J by 4 bases, with 7 bases between the two germline ends. Germline CDR1 SEHNR, CDR2 FQNEAQ (reference sequence).

The rearrangement links TRBV9 to TRBJ1-3; D might be TRBD1 (5 bases). This CDR3 has 18 residues. Germline V gene sequence: CDR1 SGDLS, CDR2 YYNGEE. With 2 bases removed from V and 0 bases from J, the gap between germline ends came to 18 bases. The CDR3 bases are TGTGCCAGCAGCGTTAGCGGGACTCAAGGCTACTCTGGAAACACCATATATTTT. The encoded protein is CASSVSGTQGYSGNTIYF.

The V call is TRBV19, the J call TRBJ1-1, with TRBD1 matching 9 bases. Germline V gene data show CDR1 as LNHDA and CDR2 as SQIVND (reference sequence). This CDR3 comprises 14 residues. Trimming took 5 bases from V and 5 from J; bases not matched to a gene: 6. The CDR3 sequence is CASSLTGGYTEAFF. CDR3 DNA: TGTGCCAGTAGTCTGACAGGGGGGTATACTGAAGCTTTCTTT.

The V and J genes are TRBV11-3 and TRBJ2-5; D perhaps matches TRBD2 (5 bases). CDR1 is SGHNT, CDR2 YENEEA, per germline. Trimming took 5 bases from V and 1 from J, leaving 11 bases between them. This CDR3 comprises 14 residues. Here the CDR3 DNA reads TGTGCCAGCAGCCCCGGGATCCGCCAAGAGACCCAGTACTTC. It is translated as CASSPGIRQETQYF.

This clone was seen a handful of times. The CDR3 sequence is CASSLTGNTGELFF. Here the CDR3 DNA reads TGTGCCAGCAGCTTGACAGGGAACACCGGGGAGCTGTTTTTT. The V and J genes are TRBV7-3 and TRBJ2-2, with a tentative D call TRBD1 (6 bases). Trimming took 3 bases from V and 1 from J, leaving 6 bases between them. The CDR3 covers 14 residues. Germline V lookup: CDR1 SGHTA, CDR2 FQGTGA. The full variable domain, completed using reference TRBV7-3 and TRBJ2-2, is GAGVSQTPSNKVTEKGKYVELRCDPISGHTALYWYRQSLGQGPEFLIYFQGTGAADDSGLPNDRFFAVRPEGSVSTLKIQRTERGDSAVYLCASSLTGNTGELFFGEGSRLTVL.

The CDR3 DNA is TGTGCCTGGAGCGTCGGAGCCTACTACAATGAGCAGTTCTTC. It codes for CAWSVGAYYNEQFF. The V and J genes are TRBV30 and TRBJ2-1; D is uncertain. This CDR3 comprises 14 residues. Germline V gene sequence: CDR1 GTSNPN, CDR2 SVGIG (reference sequence). Trimming shortened V by 3 bases and J by 3 bases, and 12 bases separated the two germline ends.

Here the CDR3 DNA reads TGCGCCAGCAGCCAAGACCCCCGCTATGGCTACACCTTC. Translation: CASSQDPRYGYTF. V and J are TRBV4-3 and TRBJ1-2, with D unresolved. Germline CDR1 is LGHNA and CDR2 is YSLEER. Trimming removed 0 bases at V and 4 bases at J, with 6 bases between. The CDR3 is 13 amino acids.

CDR3 coding DNA: TGTGCCAGCAGCTTGGCAGCGGGACGTAGCACAGATACGCAGTATTTT. As protein: CASSLAAGRSTDTQYF. This sequence joins TRBV5-6 and TRBJ2-3; 7 bases match TRBD2. Germline V gene data show CDR1 as SGHDT and CDR2 as YYEEEE. Unmatched junction bases numbered 4, after V lost 0 bases and J lost 0 bases. The CDR3 runs to 16 residues.

The genes are TRBV11-1 and TRBJ2-3; D perhaps matches TRBD2 (6 bases). CDR3 length: 13 residues. V was clipped by 5 bases and J by 8 bases, with 14 bases between them. Per germline, CDR1 SGHAT and CDR2 FQDESV (reference sequence). The CDR3 nucleotides are TGTGCCAGCAGCCGAAGTCAGGGAGGTACGCAGTATTTT. This gives the protein CASSRSQGGTQYF.

The J gene is TRBJ1-5, the V gene TRBV27, with a tentative D call TRBD1 (6 bases). Trimming pared 2 bases from V and 1 base from J, leaving 12 bases between. Germline V gene lookup returns CDR1 MNHEY and CDR2 SMNVEV (reference sequence). The CDR3 loop spans 16 amino acids. CDR3 residues: CASSLKGGQSNQPQHF. The CDR3 bases are TGTGCCAGCAGTTTAAAGGGGGGGCAGAGCAATCAGCCCCAGCATTTT.

This chain connects TRBV7-2 to TRBJ2-5; tentatively, D is TRBD2 (7 bases). Trimming took 1 base from V and 7 from J, leaving 19 bases between them. Germline CDR1 is SGHTA and CDR2 is FQGNSA. CDR3 length: 16 amino acids. The CDR3 sequence is CASSLVFPGEGGTQYF. The DNA for the CDR3 is TGTGCCAGCAGCTTAGTCTTCCCGGGGGAGGGGGGGACCCAGTACTTC.

The chain carries TRBV6-1 and TRBJ2-3, with D perhaps matching TRBD2 (7 bases). V was shortened by 0 bases and J by 6 bases, with 13 bases between the two germline ends. The CDR3 is 15 residues long. Per the germline V gene, CDR1 is MNHNS and CDR2 is SASEGT. The CDR3 coding sequence is TGTGCCAGCAGTGAAGCATCCGGGGGGCCCGATACGCAGTATTTT. Translation gives CASSEASGGPDTQYF.

The V and J genes are TRBV6-6 and TRBJ2-5; D is perhaps TRBD1 (5 bases). This CDR3 is 14 amino acids long. Germline V gene data show CDR1 as MNHNY and CDR2 as SVGAGI (reference sequence). V was cut by 2 bases and J by 5 bases, with 12 bases left in between. Here the CDR3 DNA reads TGTGCCAGCAGTTACGACCCCCCAGGGGAGACCCAGTACTTC. Residues: CASSYDPPGETQYF.

The genes are TRBV27 and TRBJ2-7; TRBD1 matches 8 bases. V lost 7 bases, J lost 3 bases, and 17 bases stayed unmatched. The germline V gene encodes CDR1 MNHEY and CDR2 SMNVEV (reference sequence). The CDR3 covers 17 residues. The CDR3 DNA reads TGTGCCAGCACCCCTACAGGGGGTACAATACTAAACTACGAGCAGTACTTC. As protein: CASTPTGGTILNYEQYF.